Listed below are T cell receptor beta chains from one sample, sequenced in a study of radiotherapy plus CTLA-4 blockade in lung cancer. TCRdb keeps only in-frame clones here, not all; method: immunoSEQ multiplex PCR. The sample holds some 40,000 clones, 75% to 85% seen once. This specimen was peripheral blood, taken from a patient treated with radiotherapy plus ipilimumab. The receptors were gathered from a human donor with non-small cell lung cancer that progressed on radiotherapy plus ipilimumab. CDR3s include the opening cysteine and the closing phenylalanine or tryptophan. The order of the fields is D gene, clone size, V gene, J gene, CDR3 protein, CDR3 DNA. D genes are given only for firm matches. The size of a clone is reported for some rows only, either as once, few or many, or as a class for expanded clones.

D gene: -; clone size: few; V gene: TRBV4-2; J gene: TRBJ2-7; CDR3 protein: CASSQDVGGTYEQYF; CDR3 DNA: TGTGCCAGCAGCCAAGATGTGGGGGGTACCTACGAGCAGTACTTC
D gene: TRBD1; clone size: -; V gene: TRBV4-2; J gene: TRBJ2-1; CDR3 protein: CASSYTTGGLVNEQFF; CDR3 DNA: TGTGCCAGCAGCTATACGACAGGGGGCCTTGTCAATGAGCAGTTCTTC
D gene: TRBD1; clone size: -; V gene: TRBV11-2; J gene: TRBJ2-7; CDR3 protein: CASSLETGVGEQYF; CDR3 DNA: TGTGCCAGCAGCTTAGAGACAGGGGTCGGCGAGCAGTACTTC
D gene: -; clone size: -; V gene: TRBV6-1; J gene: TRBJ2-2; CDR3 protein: CASSDRDTGELFF; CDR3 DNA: TGTGCCAGCAGTGACAGGGACACCGGGGAGCTGTTTTTT
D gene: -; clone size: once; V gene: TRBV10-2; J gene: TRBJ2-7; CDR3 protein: CASSELGEGDYEQYF; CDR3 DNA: TGCGCCAGCAGTGAGCTTGGAGAAGGGGACTACGAGCAGTACTTC
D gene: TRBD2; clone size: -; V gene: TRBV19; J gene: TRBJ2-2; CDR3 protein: CASSKPSGGITGELFF; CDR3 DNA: TGTGCCAGTAGCAAGCCTAGCGGGGGTATCACCGGGGAGCTGTTTTTT
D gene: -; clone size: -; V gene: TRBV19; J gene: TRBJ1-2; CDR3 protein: CASTTRDWGGGYTF; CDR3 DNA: TGTGCCAGTACCACAAGGGACTGGGGAGGTGGCTACACCTTC
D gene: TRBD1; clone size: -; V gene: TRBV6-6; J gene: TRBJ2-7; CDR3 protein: CASGTGGYEQYF; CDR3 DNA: TGTGCCAGCGGGACAGGGGGCTACGAGCAGTACTTC
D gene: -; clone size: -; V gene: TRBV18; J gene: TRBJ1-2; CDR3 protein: CASSPIHSGYGYTF; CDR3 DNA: TGTGCCAGCTCACCGATACACAGTGGGTATGGCTACACCTTC
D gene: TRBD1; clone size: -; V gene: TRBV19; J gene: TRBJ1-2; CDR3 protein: CASSDDRGGVYGYTF; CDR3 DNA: TGTGCCAGTAGTGACGACAGGGGAGGTGTCTATGGCTACACCTTC
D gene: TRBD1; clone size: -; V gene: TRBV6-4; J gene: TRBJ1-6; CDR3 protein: CASSDSQGRSPLHF; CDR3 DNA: TGTGCCAGCAGTGACTCACAGGGGAGATCACCCCTCCACTTT
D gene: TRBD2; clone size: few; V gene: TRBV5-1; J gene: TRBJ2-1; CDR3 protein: CASTLAGGQHNEQFF; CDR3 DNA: TGCGCCAGCACTCTAGCGGGGGGGCAGCACAATGAGCAGTTCTTC
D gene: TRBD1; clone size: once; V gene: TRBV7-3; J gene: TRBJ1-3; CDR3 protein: CASSPQGQGPGNTIYF; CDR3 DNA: TGTGCCAGCAGCCCCCAGGGACAGGGCCCTGGAAACACCATATATTTT
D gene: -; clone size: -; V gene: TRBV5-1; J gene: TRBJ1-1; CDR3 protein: CASSARGDQNTEAFF; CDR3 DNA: TGCGCCAGCAGCGCTAGGGGCGACCAGAACACTGAAGCTTTCTTT
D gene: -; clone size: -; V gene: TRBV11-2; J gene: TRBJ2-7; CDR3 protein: CASSLEYGQGYEQYF; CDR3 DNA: TGTGCCAGCAGCTTAGAGTACGGGCAGGGCTACGAGCAGTACTTC
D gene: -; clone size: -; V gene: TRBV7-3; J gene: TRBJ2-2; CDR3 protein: CASSSRGGTGELFF; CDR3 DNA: TGTGCCAGCAGTTCTAGGGGGGGGACCGGGGAGCTGTTTTTT
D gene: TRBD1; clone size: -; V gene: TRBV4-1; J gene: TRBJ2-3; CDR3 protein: CASSKPGQVISTDTQYF; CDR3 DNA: TGCGCCAGCAGCAAACCGGGACAGGTCATTAGCACAGATACGCAGTATTTT
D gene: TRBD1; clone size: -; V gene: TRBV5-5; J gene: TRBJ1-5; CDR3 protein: CASSQTGVVQPQHF; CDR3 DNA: TGTGCCAGCAGCCAGACAGGGGTGGTTCAGCCCCAGCATTTT
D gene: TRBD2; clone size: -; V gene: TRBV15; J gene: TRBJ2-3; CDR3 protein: CATSTPMSSGGIDTQYF; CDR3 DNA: TGTGCCACCAGCACTCCCATGTCTAGCGGGGGGATAGATACGCAGTATTTT
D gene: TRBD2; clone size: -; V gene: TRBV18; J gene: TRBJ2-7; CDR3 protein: CASSPASGGAGGSGYEQYF; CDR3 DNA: TGTGCCAGCTCACCAGCAAGCGGGGGGGCTGGGGGTAGCGGCTACGAGCAGTACTTC
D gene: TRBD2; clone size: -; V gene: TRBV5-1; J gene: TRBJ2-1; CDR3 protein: CASSLSGDLYNEQFF; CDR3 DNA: TGCGCCAGCAGCTTAAGCGGGGACCTCTACAATGAGCAGTTCTTC
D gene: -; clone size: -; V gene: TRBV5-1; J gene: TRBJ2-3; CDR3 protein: CASGASGTDTQYF; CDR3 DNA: TGCGCCAGCGGGGCGTCCGGGACAGATACGCAGTATTTT